Below are 14 T cell receptor beta chains sequenced from a single sample in a study of Ad26.COV2.S vaccination and SARS-CoV-2 variants. Profiled with immunoSEQ multiplex PCR; TCRdb holds only in-frame clones, not every one. The sample includes 250,000 to 300,000 clones, 87% of them seen just once. Treatment of the sample: around 19 received Ad26.COV2.S at low or high dose, single or two shots; five or six received placebo; per-sample allocation not given. Sampling was performed 63 days after the first vaccine or placebo injection. Sequencing was performed on peripheral blood, taken in a trial of Ad26.COV2.S vaccine versus placebo. The receptor set was obtained from a person between 18 and 65 years old who received the Ad26.COV2.S COVID-19 vaccine or a placebo.

V is TRBV7-3 and J is TRBJ1-2; 8 bases match TRBD1. The CDR3 is made up of 16 amino acids. CDR1 SGHTA and CDR2 FQGTGA come from the germline V gene. Trimming cost V 5 bases and J 8 bases; bases outside gene matches: 16. Here the CDR3 reads CASSLLPGQASSGYTF. CDR3 nucleotides: TGTGCCAGCAGCCTACTCCCGGGACAGGCTTCTTCGGGCTACACCTTC.

The chain couples TRBV29-1 to TRBJ1-2, with D unresolved. Germline-derived CDR1 and CDR2 are SQVTM and ANQGSEA. V was clipped by 6 bases and J by 4 bases, with 24 bases between them. This CDR3 region has 16 residues. CDR3 residues: CSVRDPEGKEGYGYTF. CDR3 nucleotide sequence: TGCAGCGTCCGAGACCCCGAAGGGAAAGAGGGCTATGGCTACACCTTC.

The chain joins TRBV19 to TRBJ2-2, with D hard to call. The CDR3 runs 15 residues. V was pared by 3 bases and J by 4 bases, with 12 bases between. Looked up from germline, CDR1 is LNHDA and CDR2 is SQIVND (reference sequence). The CDR3 is CASSIYPGITGELFF. CDR3 DNA: TGTGCCAGTAGTATTTATCCTGGGATCACCGGGGAGCTGTTTTTT.

The genes are TRBV11-2 and TRBJ1-5; D gene unclear. CDR3 length: 13 amino acids. The germline V gene has CDR1 SGHAT and CDR2 FQNNGV. Trimming removed 0 bases from V and 5 bases from J, with 5 bases in between. Here the CDR3 DNA reads TGTGCCAGCAGCTTAGATCCGTATCAGCCCCAGCATTTT. It codes for CASSLDPYQPQHF. The whole variable domain, remainder taken from reference TRBV11-2 and TRBJ1-5, is EAGVAQSPRYKIIEKRQSVAFWCNPISGHATLYWYQQILGQGPKLLIQFQNNGVVDDSQLPKDRFSAERLKGVDSTLKIQPAKLEDSAVYLCASSLDPYQPQHFGDGTRLSIL.

The rearrangement links TRBV2 to TRBJ1-6, with D possibly TRBD1 on 5 matching bases. This CDR3 spans 16 amino acids. Trimming took 6 bases from V and 0 from J, leaving 12 bases between them. Germline V gene lookup returns CDR1 SNHLY and CDR2 FYNNEI. CDR3 coding DNA: TGTGCCAGCAGGGGGGTGACGAGCTCCTATAATTCACCCCTCCACTTT. Translated, it gives CASRGVTSSYNSPLHF.

CDR3 DNA sequence: TGCGCCAGCGGCGAAGGGTATGAGCAGTTCTTC. Protein product: CASGEGYEQFF. The chain has TRBV5-1 and TRBJ2-1; the D is unclear. The germline V and J ends were trimmed by 7 bases and 8 bases, with 10 bases remaining between them. This CDR3 region has 11 residues. CDR1 and CDR2 (germline): SGHRS, YFSETQ.

This chain connects TRBV4-3 to TRBJ2-7; D call uncertain. The germline V gene encodes CDR1 LGHNA and CDR2 YSLEER. The V end was cut by 0 bases, the J end by 2 bases, with 5 bases between. The CDR3 covers 13 residues. In DNA form, the CDR3 reads TGCGCCAGCAGCCAAGATCGAACCTACGAGCAGTACTTC. It yields the protein CASSQDRTYEQYF.

Comment on this clone: The same CDR3 arises from other DNA sequences in this sample as well. The rearrangement joins TRBV27 to TRBJ2-7; 9 bases match TRBD1. Germline loops: CDR1 MNHEY, CDR2 SMNVEV (reference sequence). J lost 5 bases, V lost 2 bases, and 4 bases had no gene match. The CDR3 contains 14 residues. The DNA of the CDR3 is TGTGCCAGCAGTTTAGGGGGACAGGGAAACGAGCAGTACTTC. It specifies CASSLGGQGNEQYF.

V is TRBV6-5 and J is TRBJ1-6, with D uncertain. The V end was cut by 7 bases, the J end by 8 bases, with 12 bases between. From germline, CDR1 is MNHEY and CDR2 SVGAGI. The CDR3 extends over 13 amino acids. CDR3 coding DNA: TGTGCCAGCACTCAGGTCGTATATTCACCCCTCCACTTT. Its translation: CASTQVVYSPLHF.

The rearrangement uses TRBV5-4 and TRBJ2-1; 9 nucleotides match TRBD2. V lost 3 bases and J lost 2; bases outside the gene matches: 6. The CDR3 totals 16 residues. CDR1 is SGHNT and CDR2 is YYREEE in the germline V gene (reference sequence). The DNA for the CDR3 is TGTGCCAGCAGCTCAGGGACTAGCCGTACCTACAATGAGCAGTTCTTC. Translation: CASSSGTSRTYNEQFF.

This rearrangement joins TRBV4-2 to TRBJ2-1; D may be TRBD1 or TRBD2 (6 bases each). This CDR3 comprises 14 residues. Looked up from germline, CDR1 is LGHNA and CDR2 is YNFKEQ. Trimming pared 4 bases from V and 6 bases from J, leaving 13 bases between. CDR3 in amino acids: CASSPGGSSNEQFF. CDR3 coding DNA: TGTGCCAGCAGCCCCGGGGGCTCATCCAATGAGCAGTTCTTC.

This chain's CDR3 is CASSVTGELFF. The DNA of the CDR3 is TGTGCCAGCAGCGTCACCGGGGAGCTGTTTTTT. V usage is TRBV3-1 (or the pseudogene TRBV3-2) and J usage is TRBJ2-2, with D hard to call. Germline V gene data show CDR1 as LGHDT and CDR2 as YNNKEL (reference sequence). The CDR3 spans 11 residues. V dropped 5 bases and J dropped 4 bases, with 2 bases sitting between them.

The V gene is TRBV7-2, the J gene TRBJ2-7, with D perhaps assigned TRBD1 or TRBD2 (6 bases each). Looked up from germline, CDR1 is SGHTA and CDR2 is FQGNSA. The CDR3 sequence is 16 residues long. The V gene lost 0 bases and the J gene lost 4 bases, with 16 bases spanning the gap. This CDR3 is CASSLAGLRGGYEQYF. The DNA for the CDR3 is TGTGCCAGCAGCTTAGCGGGCCTCAGGGGAGGATACGAGCAGTACTTC.

The chain couples TRBV2 to TRBJ1-2; 8 bases line up with TRBD1. From germline, CDR1 is SNHLY and CDR2 FYNNEI. The CDR3 extends over 14 amino acids. V trimming: 5 bases; J trimming: 6 bases; junction bases outside the gene matches: 8. DNA for the CDR3: TGTGCCAGCAGTTTCGACAGGGGCGGAGATGGCTACACCTTC. As protein: CASSFDRGGDGYTF. Full variable domain (missing parts from reference TRBV2 and TRBJ1-2): EPEVTQTPSHQVTQMGQEVILRCVPISNHLYFYWYRQILGQKVEFLVSFYNNEISEKSEIFDDQFSVERPDGSNFTLKIRSTKLEDSAMYFCASSFDRGGDGYTFGSGTRLTVV.